Each of the 16 T cell receptor beta chains below was sequenced from the same sample in a study of T cells in Graves' hyperthyroidism and ophthalmopathy. Amplified regions were TCR beta CDR3 sequences from RNA transcripts. A first-round RT-PCR of the TCR CDR3 used the HTBI primer set. TCRdb reprocessed the multiplex PCR reads via MiXCR and lists one record per CDR3 protein. The sample contains 300,000 to 450,000 distinct CDR3 sequences, about 15% of which appear only once. The sequencing input was blood. The receptors originated from a woman in her sixties with Graves' hyperthyroidism.

At least ten counts were recorded for this clonotype. CDR3 nucleotides: TGTGCCAGCAGTTATTCGGCCGCAGGGGGTTATGGCTACACCTTC. Translating it yields CASSYSAAGGYGYTF. V and J are TRBV6-6 and TRBJ1-2; 7 bases are a match to TRBD1. CDR3 size: 15 residues. Germline V gene lookup returns CDR1 MNHNY and CDR2 SVGAGI (reference sequence). With V trimmed by 3 bases and J by 5 bases, 9 bases remained unmatched.

The V and J genes are TRBV9 and TRBJ2-5, with D perhaps TRBD1 or TRBD2 (6 bases each). V was clipped by 0 bases and J by 2 bases, with 17 bases between them. CDR1 is SGDLS, CDR2 YYNGEE, per germline. The CDR3 runs 17 residues. This CDR3 is CASSVGWGAPRQETQYF. Here the CDR3 DNA reads TGTGCCAGCAGCGTAGGATGGGGGGCGCCGAGGCAAGAGACCCAGTACTTC.

The chain links TRBV5-1 to TRBJ2-3; 10 nucleotides match TRBD2. This CDR3 contains 18 residues. J gave up 0 bases and V 0 bases, and 7 bases lay outside the gene matches. The germline gives CDR1 SGHRS, CDR2 YFSETQ. The CDR3 DNA is TGCGCCAGCAGCTTGGTGGCTAGCGGGAGTGAGAGCACAGATACGCAGTATTTT. It specifies CASSLVASGSESTDTQYF.

This clonotype was picked up many times. The chain recombines TRBV5-1 with TRBJ1-2, with D unclear. Germline V gene sequence: CDR1 SGHRS, CDR2 YFSETQ. Trimming stripped 1 base from V and 2 bases from J, with 9 bases between. The CDR3 is made up of 14 amino acids. The DNA for the CDR3 is TGCGCCAGCAGCTTGAGTCTGGGGAACTATGGCTACACCTTC. It encodes CASSLSLGNYGYTF.

V gene TRBV25-1 combines with J gene TRBJ2-1, with TRBD2 matching over 11 bases. Unmatched junction bases numbered 5, after V lost 10 bases and J lost 3 bases. This CDR3 has 14 residues. CDR1 and CDR2 from the germline V gene are MGHDK and SYGVNS. The CDR3 here is CANLLAGGYNEQFF. CDR3 sequence (DNA): TGTGCCAACCTCCTAGCGGGAGGCTACAATGAGCAGTTCTTC.

This clonotype was picked up many times. The chain couples TRBV28 to TRBJ2-1; D assignment may be TRBD1 or TRBD2 (5 bases each). Germline V lookup: CDR1 MDHEN, CDR2 SYDVKM. The CDR3 extends over 12 amino acids. Trimming left V 4 bases short and J 10 bases short, with 11 bases between. CDR3 amino acids: CASSSREGEQFF. The CDR3 nucleotides are TGTGCCAGCAGTTCCCGAGAGGGGGAGCAGTTCTTC.

The V and J genes are TRBV11-2 and TRBJ1-1; D ambiguous. This CDR3 has 15 residues. Trimming left V 1 base short and J 6 bases short, with 15 bases between. The germline V gene encodes CDR1 SGHAT and CDR2 FQNNGV. The chain's CDR3 is CASSLVAGRYSEAFF. The CDR3 nucleotides are TGTGCCAGCAGCTTAGTGGCAGGAAGATACTCTGAAGCTTTCTTT.

This clonotype was picked up many times. V is TRBV7-3 and J is TRBJ1-1; D perhaps matches TRBD1 (5 bases). The CDR3 contains 14 residues. Germline assignment: CDR1 SGHTA and CDR2 FQGTGA. The V gene lost 2 bases and the J gene lost 0 bases, with 7 bases spanning the gap. The CDR3 region has the DNA TGTGCCAGCAGCTTAGGGGGGGTGAACACTGAAGCTTTCTTT. Translating it yields CASSLGGVNTEAFF.

This chain links TRBV28 with TRBJ1-3; D is undetermined. Germline lookup yields CDR1 MDHEN and CDR2 SYDVKM. CDR3 length: 17 amino acids. With 1 base removed from V and 0 bases from J, the gap between germline ends came to 13 bases. The CDR3 spells CASSLYGRTNSGNTIYF. The CDR3 DNA follows: TGTGCCAGCAGTTTATATGGGAGGACCAACTCTGGAAACACCATATATTTT.

There are many counts of this clonotype. V and J are TRBV24-1 and TRBJ2-2; 7 bases align to TRBD1. Trimming took 2 bases from V and 1 from J; bases not matched to a gene: 3. Germline V gene sequence: CDR1 KGHDR, CDR2 SFDVKD. The CDR3 runs 16 residues. In DNA, the CDR3 is TGTGCCACCAGTGATTGGTGGACAGGGAACACCGGGGAGCTGTTTTTT. Amino acids: CATSDWWTGNTGELFF.

This clonotype was counted at least ten times. J is TRBJ1-2 and V is TRBV5-1; D perhaps matches TRBD1 (5 bases). The germline V gene has CDR1 SGHRS and CDR2 YFSETQ. The CDR3 is made up of 14 amino acids. V dropped 1 base and J dropped 2 bases, with 9 bases sitting between them. Written as DNA, the CDR3 is TGCGCCAGCAGCTTGAACAGGATGAACTATGGCTACACCTTC. It yields the protein CASSLNRMNYGYTF.

This clonotype was recorded a few times. The chain is built from TRBV6-1 and TRBJ2-7; no definite D call. Germline-derived CDR1 and CDR2 are MNHNS and SASEGT. The CDR3 is made up of 13 amino acids. V dropped 1 base and J dropped 2 bases, with 6 bases sitting between them. The CDR3 DNA follows: TGTGCCAGCAGTGAAGTACCGGCCTACGAGCAGTACTTC. It encodes CASSEVPAYEQYF.

This clonotype was recorded many times. The chain employs TRBV28 and TRBJ2-3; 11 nucleotides line up with TRBD2. This CDR3 comprises 17 residues. CDR1 is MDHEN and CDR2 is SYDVKM in the germline V gene. Trimming cost V 4 bases and J 0 bases; bases outside gene matches: 6. CDR3 sequence reads: CASSWGTSGSSTDTQYF. Written as DNA, the CDR3 is TGTGCCAGCAGTTGGGGGACTAGCGGATCTAGCACAGATACGCAGTATTTT.

Regarding this clonotype: The germline gene is not matched at one end of the junction; a read error may be the cause. The chain recombines TRBV5-5 with TRBJ2-1; the D is unclear. The CDR3 sequence is 16 residues long. Germline V CDR1 and CDR2: SGHKS, YYEKEE (reference sequence). The CDR3 coding sequence is TGTGCCAGCAGCCAATCTCCCACGAGCTCCTACAATGAGCAGCTCTTC. This encodes CASSQSPTSSYNEQLF.

This clonotype was found a few times. The chain recombines TRBV9 with TRBJ2-3; 8 nucleotides agree with TRBD2. The V and J ends lost 3 bases and 2 bases, in that order; junction bases with no gene match: 14. Germline loops: CDR1 SGDLS, CDR2 YYNGEE. This CDR3 spans 18 amino acids. CDR3 residues: CASSEVAGPVSYTDTQYF. CDR3 bases: TGTGCCAGCAGCGAGGTAGCGGGACCCGTATCATACACAGATACGCAGTATTTT.

This clonotype was recorded many times. CDR3 in amino acids: CASSPLTGSLGSYEQYF. The CDR3 DNA reads as TGTGCCAGCAGCCCCCTTACCGGCTCGCTTGGCTCCTACGAGCAGTACTTC. The rearrangement joins TRBV11-2 to TRBJ2-7, with D uncertain. This CDR3 contains 17 residues. CDR1 and CDR2 from the germline V gene are SGHAT and FQNNGV. V lost 5 bases, J lost 0 bases, and 20 bases lay in between.